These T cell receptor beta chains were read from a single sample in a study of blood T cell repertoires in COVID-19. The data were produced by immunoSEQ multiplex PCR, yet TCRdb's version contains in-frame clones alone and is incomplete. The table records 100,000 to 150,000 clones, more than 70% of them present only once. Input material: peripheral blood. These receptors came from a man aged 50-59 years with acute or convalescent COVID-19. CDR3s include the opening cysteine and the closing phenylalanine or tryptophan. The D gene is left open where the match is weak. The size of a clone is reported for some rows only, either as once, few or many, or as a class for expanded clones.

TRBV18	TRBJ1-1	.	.	CASSLDRNTEAFF	TGTGCCAGCTCACTGGACAGGAACACTGAAGCTTTCTTT
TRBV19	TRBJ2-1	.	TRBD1	CASSINRDRALYNEQFF	TGTGCCAGTAGTATAAACCGGGACAGGGCCCTCTACAATGAGCAGTTCTTC
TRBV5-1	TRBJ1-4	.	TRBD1	CASSQPTGADEKLFF	TGCGCCAGCAGCCAACCGACAGGGGCGGATGAAAAACTGTTTTTT
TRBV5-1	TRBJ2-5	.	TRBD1	CASSLPQAQSTQSFGTANQETQYF	TGCGCCAGCAGCTTGCCACAGGCCCAGTCGACACAGAGCTTTGGGACAGCTAACCAAGAGACCCAGTACTTC
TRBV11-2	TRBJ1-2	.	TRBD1	CASRLTGIDYGYTF	TGTGCCAGCAGGTTGACAGGGATCGACTATGGCTACACCTTC
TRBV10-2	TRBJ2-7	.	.	CASSESAFLGGYEQYF	TGCGCCAGCAGTGAGTCCGCATTTCTAGGGGGATACGAGCAGTACTTC
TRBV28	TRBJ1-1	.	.	CASTRSEGNTEAFF	TGTGCCAGCACCCGCTCGGAGGGGAACACTGAAGCTTTCTTT
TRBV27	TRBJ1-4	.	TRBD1	CASSLVGTAQTNEKLFF	TGTGCCAGCAGTTTGGTGGGGACAGCTCAAACTAATGAAAAACTGTTTTTT
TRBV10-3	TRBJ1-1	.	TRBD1	CASRQGSGTEAFF	TGTGCCAGCAGACAGGGCTCGGGCACTGAAGCTTTCTTT
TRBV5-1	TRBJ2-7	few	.	CASSLGNYEQYF	TGCGCCAGCAGCTTGGGTAACTACGAGCAGTACTTC
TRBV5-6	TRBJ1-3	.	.	CASGRDTIYF	TGTGCCAGCGGCCGGGACACCATATATTTT
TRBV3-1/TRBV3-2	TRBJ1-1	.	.	CASRQGIREAFF	TGTGCCAGCAGACAGGGTATACGCGAAGCTTTCTTT
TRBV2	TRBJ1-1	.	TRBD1	CASSLTGGWTEAFF	TGTGCCAGCAGTTTGACAGGGGGGTGGACTGAAGCTTTCTTT
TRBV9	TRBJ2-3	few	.	CASSVGDGTSEYF	.
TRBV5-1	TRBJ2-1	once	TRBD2	CASSSSGRGNEQFF	TGCGCCAGCAGCAGTAGCGGGAGGGGCAATGAGCAGTTCTTC
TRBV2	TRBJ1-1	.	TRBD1	CASMGTGGTEAFF	TGTGCCAGCATGGGGACAGGGGGCACTGAAGCTTTCTTT